This T cell receptor beta chain was recovered during a study of OX40 agonist ivuxolimab in advanced cancers. Study as a whole: Patients in dose escalation had liver, melanoma, kidney or head and neck cancers.

The junction had 4 bases not matched to a gene; V was cut back by 3 bases and J by 2 bases. The CDR3 contains 15 residues. Germline assignment: CDR1 SGHRS and CDR2 YFSETQ. The data were produced by immunoSEQ multiplex PCR, yet TCRdb's version contains in-frame clones alone and is incomplete. The sample yields fewer than 100,000 clones, about four fifths seen once. Sequenced material: CD4+ or CD8+ T cells sorted from blood, taken in a trial of the OX40 agonist ivuxolimab. The sequence came from an adult with an advanced solid tumor such as melanoma, head and neck, liver or kidney cancer. The V gene is TRBV5-1, the J gene TRBJ2-5; 10 bases are a match to TRBD1. The CDR3 coding sequence is TGCGCCAGCAGCTGGGGGGACAGGGGACAAGAGACCCAGTACTTC. Its translation: CASSWGDRGQETQYF.